The clone carrying this T cell receptor (beta chain) occurred once. Clones were sequenced by immunoSEQ multiplex PCR, and TCRdb holds only the in-frame ones, with some missing. The sample yields 65,000 to 95,000 clones, 87% seen once. These data are taken from a study of OX40 agonist ivuxolimab in advanced cancers. The origin of this receptor is an adult with an advanced solid tumor such as melanoma, head and neck, liver or kidney cancer. The sequencing here drew on CD4+ or CD8+ T cells sorted from blood, taken in a trial of the OX40 agonist ivuxolimab.

Written as DNA, the CDR3 is TGTGCCAGCAGCGTAGGCCAACCCTCCTCTGAGCAGTACTTC. It yields the protein CASSVGQPSSEQYF. J is TRBJ2-7 and V is TRBV9; no firm D call. V was shortened by 0 bases and J by 7 bases, with 14 bases between the two germline ends. Germline CDR1 is SGDLS and CDR2 is YYNGEE. The CDR3 is 14 amino acids.